This TCR beta chain was sequenced during a study of PD-1 blockade in classical Hodgkin lymphoma. The germline V gene has CDR1 SEHNR and CDR2 FQNEAQ (reference sequence). Trimming took 3 bases from V and 7 from J, leaving 12 bases between them. There are 14 residues in the CDR3. Study-level results: Newly diagnosed patients were reported to exhibit reduced baseline TCR diversity relative to healthy donors. Undefined causes, possibly disease activity or prior therapy, underlie the repertoire differences.

Assay: immunoSEQ multiplex PCR; the TCRdb copy retains only in-frame clones and omits some. The table has about 32,000 clones, about 87% seen once. As for time point: newly diagnosed, previously untreated cHL patient sample. Thawed PBMCs were the source of CD4+ T cells, purified by magnetic negative selection. PBMCs from untreated, newly diagnosed classical Hodgkin lymphoma were comparison samples. Note on this clone: Antigen specificity is unknown.

This chain links TRBV7-9 with TRBJ1-4, with a weak D call TRBD1 (5 bases). This receptor was obtained from a human donor with classical Hodgkin lymphoma. The material sequenced was CD4+ T cells from blood. The CDR3 DNA follows: TGTGCCAGCAGCTTGGAAAGGAGGGGTGAAAAACTGTTTTTT. It specifies CASSLERRGEKLFF.